These 4 T cell receptor beta chains share one sample of origin, sequenced in a study of blood T cells in healthy people across ages. The second PCR ran roughly 7 to 12 cycles with a sample-barcoded 5' primer and J-beta primers. TCRdb re-called the 5' RACE reads through MiXCR, storing one row per CDR3 protein. The sample shows roughly 720,000 distinct CDR3 sequences, roughly 50% of them seen only once. The sequenced sample was blood. These receptors were taken from a man older than 75 in good health.

This chain joins TRBV28 and TRBJ1-2; 12 bases map to TRBD1. V shed 6 bases and J 7 bases; nucleotides not matched to a gene: 9. The CDR3 contains 15 residues. CDR1 is MDHEN and CDR2 is SYDVKM in the germline V gene. In DNA form, the CDR3 reads TGTGCCAGCAGGGGAGGGACAGGGGGCAGGAGTGGCTACACCTTC. This codes for CASRGGTGGRSGYTF.

The chain employs TRBV3-1 and TRBJ2-5, with a weak D call TRBD1 (8 bases). Trimming stripped 4 bases from V and 4 bases from J, with 13 bases between. CDR1 is LGHDT, CDR2 YNNKEL, per germline (reference sequence). CDR3 size: 14 residues. CDR3 loop: CASSRTGRGETQYF. The CDR3 DNA is TGTGCCAGCAGCCGGACAGGGAGGGGAGAGACCCAGTACTTC.

The chain joins TRBV4-2 to TRBJ1-1; unclear D gene. V gave up 0 bases and J gave up 11 bases, with 13 bases separating them. The CDR3 consists of 13 residues. CDR1 LGHNA and CDR2 YNFKEQ come from the germline V gene. The CDR3 region is CASSQDGEAWAFF. The CDR3, as DNA: TGTGCCAGCAGCCAAGATGGGGAAGCCTGGGCTTTCTTT.

V and J are TRBV12-3 or TRBV12-4 and TRBJ2-1; 7 positions agree with TRBD2. V lost 6 bases to trimming and J lost 7 bases; unmatched junction nucleotides: 12. CDR3 length equals 15 residues. The CDR3 DNA sequence: TGTGCCAGCAGCCTCTGGGGGGGAGGGATAAATGAGCAGTTCTTC. It yields the protein CASSLWGGGINEQFF.